A selection of T cell receptor beta chains follows, all from one sample in a study of persistence of HIV-infected CD4 T cells. Profiling relied on immunoSEQ multiplex PCR, and the TCRdb table lists in-frame clones only, not all of them. The sample has some 40,000 clones; about nine tenths are singletons. For these TCRs, the target antigens are not known. The sequences come from CD4+ T cells sorted from PBMCs after roughly 20-hour stimulation, collected from a patient who received antiretroviral therapy. The receptor source for this set is an adult man with HIV who was CMV-seropositive. CDR3s include the opening cysteine and the closing phenylalanine or tryptophan. A D gene is named only where the DNA matches it firmly. Only some rows state a clone size, as once, few, many or a class for expanded clones.

v_gene	d_gene	j_gene	abundance	len	CDR3aa	CDR3nt
TRBV19	TRBD1	TRBJ1-6	.	15	CASSIQGANNSPLHF	TGTGCCAGTAGTATACAGGGGGCGAATAATTCACCCCTCCACTTT
TRBV18	.	TRBJ2-6	.	15	CASSGSVNGANVLTF	TGTGCCAGCTCAGGAAGCGTCAATGGGGCCAACGTCCTGACTTTC
TRBV19	.	TRBJ1-3	.	12	CASSIRGNTIYF	TGTGCCAGTAGTATTAGGGGAAACACCATATATTTT
TRBV6-6	TRBD2	TRBJ2-7	.	16	CASSHFSGGQSYEQYF	TGTGCCAGCAGCCACTTTAGCGGGGGGCAGTCCTACGAGCAGTACTTC
TRBV19	.	TRBJ1-2	once	13	CASSMLGGNGYTF	TGTGCCAGTAGTATGTTAGGAGGGAATGGCTACACCTTC
TRBV9	TRBD1	TRBJ2-3	.	15	CASSAWTGSTDTQYF	TGTGCCAGCAGCGCATGGACAGGGAGCACAGATACGCAGTATTTT
TRBV18	.	TRBJ2-3	.	14	CASSPGTSTDTQYF	TGTGCCAGCTCACCTGGGACTAGCACAGATACGCAGTATTTT
TRBV14	TRBD1	TRBJ2-4	.	17	CASSQTGGNGGKNIQYF	TGTGCCAGCAGCCAAACAGGGGGCAATGGGGGCAAAAACATTCAGTACTTC
TRBV6-1	.	TRBJ2-7	few	16	CASSEVLQGSTYEQYF	TGTGCCAGCAGTGAAGTATTACAGGGAAGCACCTACGAGCAGTACTTC
TRBV7-2	.	TRBJ2-2	.	14	CASSLGGPTGELFF	TGTGCCAGCAGCTTAGGGGGGCCGACCGGGGAGCTGTTTTTT
TRBV5-1	.	TRBJ1-5	once	15	CASSLEMGGRQPQHF	TGCGCCAGCAGCTTGGAGATGGGGGGCCGACAGCCCCAGCATTTT
TRBV19	.	TRBJ1-5	.	14	CASSVDSNNQPQHF	TGTGCCAGTAGTGTTGACAGTAACAATCAGCCCCAGCATTTT
TRBV7-6	.	TRBJ1-2	few	13	CASSPVAGFGYTF	TGTGCCAGCAGCCCCGTGGCGGGGTTTGGCTACACCTTC
TRBV19	.	TRBJ2-2	.	17	CASSVTPLRVVAGELFF	TGTGCCAGTAGTGTTACGCCTCTCAGGGTCGTGGCCGGGGAGCTGTTTTTT
TRBV25-1	.	TRBJ2-1	.	13	CASSGTVYNEQFF	TGTGCCAGCAGTGGGACAGTTTACAATGAGCAGTTCTTC
TRBV5-1	.	TRBJ2-7	.	12	CASSLKGYEQYF	TGCGCCAGCAGCTTGAAGGGATACGAGCAGTACTTC
TRBV5-1	TRBD1	TRBJ1-2	once	14	CASSPDGTGIGYTF	TGCGCCAGCAGCCCGGACGGGACAGGGATTGGCTACACCTTC
TRBV6-5	TRBD2	TRBJ2-2	.	15	CASSGAGGAAGELFF	TGTGCCAGCAGCGGAGCGGGGGGGGCGGCCGGGGAGCTGTTTTTT